This T cell receptor beta chain was retrieved from a study of CD8+ T cells in alopecia areata. Comments on this clone: Its cognate antigen is unknown.

The study, taken as a whole, reports: Tofacitinib yielded significantly lower scalp clonality and fewer expanded CD8+ clones among the top 100. Amid tofacitinib therapy, many expanded lesional clones stayed present in scalp and blood.

It was cDNA, reverse transcribed from extracted RNA, that served as the sequencing template. Profiling relied on immunoSEQ multiplex PCR, and the TCRdb table lists in-frame clones only, not all of them. The sample consists of some 100,000 clones, about 60% of them appearing once. Treatment reported: oral pan-JAK inhibitor, 5-10 mg twice daily. Punch biopsies of lesional scalp, plus peripheral blood, were taken from alopecia areata patients. V dropped 7 bases and J dropped 6 bases, with 18 bases sitting between them. The CDR3 is 13 residues long. CDR1 SQVTM and CDR2 ANQGSEA come from the germline V gene.

The sequence derives from a human donor with alopecia areata. This specimen consisted of CD8+ T cells sorted from blood, obtained at approximately week 56, from a patient treated with tofacitinib. The chain recombines TRBV29-1 with TRBJ1-2; D call uncertain. This CDR3 reads CSDSSTAKDGYTF. The CDR3 nucleotides read TGCAGCGATTCGTCGACGGCCAAGGATGGCTACACCTTC.